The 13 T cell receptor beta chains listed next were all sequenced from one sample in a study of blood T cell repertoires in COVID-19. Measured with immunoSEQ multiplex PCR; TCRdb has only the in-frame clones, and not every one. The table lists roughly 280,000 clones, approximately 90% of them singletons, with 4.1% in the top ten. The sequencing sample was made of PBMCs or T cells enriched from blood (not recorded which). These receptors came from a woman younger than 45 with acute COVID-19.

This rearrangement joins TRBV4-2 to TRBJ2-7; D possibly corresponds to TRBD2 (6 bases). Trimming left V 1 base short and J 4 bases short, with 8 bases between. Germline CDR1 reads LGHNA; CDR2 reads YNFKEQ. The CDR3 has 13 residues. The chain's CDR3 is CASSQGAGYEQYF. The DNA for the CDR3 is TGTGCCAGCAGCCAAGGTGCGGGATACGAGCAGTACTTC.

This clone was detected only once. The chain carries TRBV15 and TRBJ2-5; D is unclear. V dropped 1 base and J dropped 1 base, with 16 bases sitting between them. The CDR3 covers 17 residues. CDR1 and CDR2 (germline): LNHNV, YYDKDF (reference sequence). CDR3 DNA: TGTGCCACCAGCAGAGCCCTGTCTAGTCCGGGCCAAGAGACCCAGTACTTC. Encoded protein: CATSRALSSPGQETQYF.

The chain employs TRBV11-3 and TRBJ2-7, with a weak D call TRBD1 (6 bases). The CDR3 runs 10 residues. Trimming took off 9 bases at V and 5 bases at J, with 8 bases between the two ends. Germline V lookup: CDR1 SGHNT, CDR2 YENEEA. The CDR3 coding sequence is TGTGCCAGGGGGGCGGACGAGCAGTACTTC. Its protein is CARGADEQYF.

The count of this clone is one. As DNA, the CDR3 is TGTGCCAGCAGCGCCCAGACAGGGGCGGAAGATACGCAGTATTTT. Its protein product is CASSAQTGAEDTQYF. The V and J genes are TRBV9 and TRBJ2-3; 8 positions agree with TRBD1. Germline CDR1 SGDLS, CDR2 YYNGEE. V lost 3 bases and J lost 5; bases outside the gene matches: 8. CDR3 length equals 15 residues.

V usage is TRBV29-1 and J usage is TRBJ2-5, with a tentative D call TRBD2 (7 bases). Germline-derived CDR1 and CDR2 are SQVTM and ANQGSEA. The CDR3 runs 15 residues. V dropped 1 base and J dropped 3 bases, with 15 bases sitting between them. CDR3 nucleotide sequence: TGCAGCGTTGAAGGGATTGGGGAGGGGGAAGAGACCCAGTACTTC. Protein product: CSVEGIGEGEETQYF.

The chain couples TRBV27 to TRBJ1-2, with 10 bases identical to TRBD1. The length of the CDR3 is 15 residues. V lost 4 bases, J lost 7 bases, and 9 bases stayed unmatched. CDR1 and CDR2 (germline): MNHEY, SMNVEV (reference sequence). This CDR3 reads CASSSPDRGLIGYTF. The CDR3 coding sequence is TGTGCCAGCAGTTCACCAGACAGGGGGCTCATTGGCTACACCTTC.

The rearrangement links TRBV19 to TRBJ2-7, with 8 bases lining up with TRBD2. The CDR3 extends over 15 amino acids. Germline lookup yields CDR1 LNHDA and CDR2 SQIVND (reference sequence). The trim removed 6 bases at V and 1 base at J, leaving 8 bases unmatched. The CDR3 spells CASRKLGLESYEQYF. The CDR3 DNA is TGTGCCAGTAGGAAGCTGGGACTAGAATCCTACGAGCAGTACTTC.

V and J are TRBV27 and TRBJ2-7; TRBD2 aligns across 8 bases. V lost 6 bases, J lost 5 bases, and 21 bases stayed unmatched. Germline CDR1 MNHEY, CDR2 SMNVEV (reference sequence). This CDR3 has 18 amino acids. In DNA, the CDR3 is TGTGCCAGCAGACCAACTGCCGAGCGGGAGCAAAACGGGAACGAGCAGTACTTC. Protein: CASRPTAEREQNGNEQYF.

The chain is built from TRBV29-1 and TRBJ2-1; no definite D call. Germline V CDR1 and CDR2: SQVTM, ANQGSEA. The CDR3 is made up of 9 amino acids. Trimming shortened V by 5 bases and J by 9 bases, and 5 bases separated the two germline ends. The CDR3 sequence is CSVSGEQFF. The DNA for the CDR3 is TGCAGCGTTTCGGGTGAGCAGTTCTTC.

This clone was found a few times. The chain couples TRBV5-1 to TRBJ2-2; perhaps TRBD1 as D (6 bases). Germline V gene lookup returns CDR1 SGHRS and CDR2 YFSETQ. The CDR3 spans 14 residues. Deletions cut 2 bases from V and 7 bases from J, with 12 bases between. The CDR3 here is CASSLGRGDGELFF. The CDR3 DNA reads TGCGCCAGCAGCTTAGGCAGGGGCGACGGGGAGCTGTTTTTT. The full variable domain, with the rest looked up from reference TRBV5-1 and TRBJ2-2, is KAGVTQTPRYLIKTRGQQVTLSCSPISGHRSVSWYQQTPGQGLQFLFEYFSETQRNKGNFPGRFSGRQFSNSRSEMNVSTLELGDSALYLCASSLGRGDGELFFGEGSRLTVL.

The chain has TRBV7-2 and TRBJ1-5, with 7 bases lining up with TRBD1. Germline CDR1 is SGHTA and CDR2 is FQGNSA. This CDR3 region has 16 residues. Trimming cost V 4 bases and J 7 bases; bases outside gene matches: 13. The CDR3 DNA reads TGTGCCAGCAGCTCCTCCACAGGGGCGGGAGGGCAGCCCCAGCATTTT. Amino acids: CASSSSTGAGGQPQHF.

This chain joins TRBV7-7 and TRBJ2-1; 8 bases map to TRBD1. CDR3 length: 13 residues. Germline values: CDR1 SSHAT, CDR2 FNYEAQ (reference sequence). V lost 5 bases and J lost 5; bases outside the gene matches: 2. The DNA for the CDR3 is TGTGCCAGCAGCCCGGGACAGGACAATGAGCAGTTCTTC. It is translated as CASSPGQDNEQFF.

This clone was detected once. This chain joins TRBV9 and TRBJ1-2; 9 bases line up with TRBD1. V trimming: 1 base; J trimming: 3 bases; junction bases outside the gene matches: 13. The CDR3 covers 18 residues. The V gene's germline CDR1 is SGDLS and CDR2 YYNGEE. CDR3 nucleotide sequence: TGTGCCAGCAGCGTACCTCAACCTGGACAGGGGACTGACTATGGCTACACCTTC. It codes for CASSVPQPGQGTDYGYTF.